Presented here are 27 T cell receptor beta chains from one specimen sequenced in a study of blood T cell repertoires in COVID-19. The table came from immunoSEQ multiplex PCR; TCRdb's copy has only in-frame clones and leaves some out. The repertoire consists of more than 95,000 clones, with about 79% occurring once and the leading ten covering roughly 35%. Specimen: peripheral blood. All receptors come from a man aged 35-49 years with active or convalescent COVID-19.

The chain combines TRBV19 with TRBJ1-5; no clear D gene. The CDR3 length is 13 residues. The germline CDR1 and CDR2 sequences are LNHDA and SQIVND (reference sequence). V lost 4 bases to trimming and J lost 2 bases, with 6 bases between them. Here the CDR3 DNA reads TGTGCCAGTAGTAAGGAGCGCAATCAGCCCCAGCATTTT. Translation: CASSKERNQPQHF.

The genes are TRBV4-1 and TRBJ2-1, with D possibly being TRBD1 (5 bases). Trimming took off 0 bases at V and 4 bases at J, with 16 bases between the two ends. Germline V gives CDR1 MGHRA, CDR2 YSYEKL. CDR3 size: 17 residues. CDR3 DNA sequence: TGCGCCAGCAGCCAAGATCAGGGTCTCGACTCTTACAATGAGCAGTTCTTC. Its translation: CASSQDQGLDSYNEQFF.

The chain joins TRBV3-1 (or the pseudogene TRBV3-2) to TRBJ2-5; 7 bases fit TRBD1. V was clipped by 4 bases and J by 4 bases; unmatched bases: 21. This CDR3 region has 19 residues. From germline, CDR1 is LGHDT and CDR2 YNNKEL (reference sequence). CDR3 nucleotides: TGTGCCAGCAGCCCCTTAGAGACAGGGAATTTTCAAGGGAGAGAGACCCAGTACTTC. It specifies CASSPLETGNFQGRETQYF.

This sequence joins TRBV15 and TRBJ1-2; 12 positions match TRBD1. Germline CDR1 and CDR2: LNHNV and YYDKDF (reference sequence). J was trimmed by 7 bases and V by 1 base; bases with no gene match: 4. The CDR3 loop spans 15 amino acids. In DNA form, the CDR3 reads TGTGCCACCAGCAGAGGGGACAGGGGGCCTGTTGGCTACACCTTC. Protein product: CATSRGDRGPVGYTF.

A few counts support this clone. The chain is built from TRBV5-1 and TRBJ1-2; D may be TRBD1 (6 bases). Trimming stripped 0 bases from V and 3 bases from J, with 12 bases between. CDR1 is SGHRS and CDR2 is YFSETQ in the germline V gene. The CDR3 consists of 15 residues. CDR3 loop: CASSLVGGSDYGYTF. The DNA of the CDR3 is TGCGCCAGCAGCTTGGTAGGGGGAAGTGACTATGGCTACACCTTC.

The genes are TRBV28 and TRBJ1-2; no definite D call. CDR3 size: 13 residues. V was pared by 1 base and J by 3 bases, with 6 bases between. Germline V lookup: CDR1 MDHEN, CDR2 SYDVKM. This CDR3 is CASSLYSHYGYTF. As DNA, the CDR3 is TGTGCCAGCAGTTTATATTCTCACTATGGCTACACCTTC.

The chain couples TRBV6-5 to TRBJ2-3; tentatively, D is TRBD2 (6 bases). The V gene's germline CDR1 is MNHEY and CDR2 SVGAGI. This CDR3 is built from 15 residues. V lost 4 bases and J 0 bases, leaving 11 bases between the germline ends. This CDR3 reads CASSSRDFSTDTQYF. CDR3 nucleotide sequence: TGTGCCAGCAGTTCTCGGGACTTTAGCACAGATACGCAGTATTTT.

The V and J genes are TRBV6-2 or TRBV6-3 and TRBJ1-1; D is ambiguous. V lost 2 bases and J 1 base, leaving 5 bases between the germline ends. The CDR3 is 13 residues long. CDR1 is MNHEY, CDR2 SVGEGT, per germline. The CDR3 DNA reads as TGTGCCAGCAGTTACGCGGAGAACACTGAAGCTTTCTTT. Its protein product is CASSYAENTEAFF.

Written as DNA, the CDR3 is TGTGCCAGCAGTGAACCAGGAGGACGGGGAAACACCATATATTTT. Translating it yields CASSEPGGRGNTIYF. V is TRBV25-1 and J is TRBJ1-3; no definite D call. Trimming stripped 2 bases from V and 4 bases from J, with 12 bases between. From germline, CDR1 is MGHDK and CDR2 SYGVNS. The CDR3 has 15 residues.

The chain is built from TRBV19 and TRBJ1-4, with D tentatively TRBD1 (5 bases). This CDR3 comprises 17 residues. Looked up from germline, CDR1 is LNHDA and CDR2 is SQIVND (reference sequence). V lost 5 bases to trimming and J lost 5 bases, with 21 bases between them. CDR3 amino acids: CASSAYVRQTSNEKLFF. CDR3 nucleotide sequence: TGTGCCAGTAGTGCGTACGTGAGACAGACCTCCAATGAAAAACTGTTTTTT.

V is TRBV5-1 and J is TRBJ2-5; D is perhaps TRBD1 (5 bases). This CDR3 is 13 amino acids long. Trimming pared 5 bases from V and 1 base from J, leaving 9 bases between. Germline lookup yields CDR1 SGHRS and CDR2 YFSETQ. As DNA, the CDR3 is TGCGCCAGCAGTTTAGGGGCCCAAGAGACCCAGTACTTC. Translating gives CASSLGAQETQYF.

This chain connects TRBV12-3 or TRBV12-4 to TRBJ1-2; D is uncertain. There are 13 residues in the CDR3. V lost 1 base to trimming and J lost 4 bases, with 7 bases between them. In DNA form, the CDR3 reads TGTGCCAGCAGTTTAGGGCTGCTCTATGGCTACACCTTC. Translation: CASSLGLLYGYTF.

The chain recombines TRBV6-2 or TRBV6-3 with TRBJ1-1; a possible D gene is TRBD1 (5 bases). V shed 0 bases and J shed 4 bases, with 18 bases lying between them. Germline V gene data show CDR1 as MNHEY and CDR2 as SVGEGT. This CDR3 is built from 17 residues. CDR3 sequence reads: CASSYSSGAQNRTEAFF. Here the CDR3 DNA reads TGTGCCAGCAGTTACTCGAGTGGGGCTCAAAACCGCACTGAAGCTTTCTTT.

This clone was counted many times. Other nucleotide sequences in the sample specify the same CDR3. The J gene is TRBJ2-7, the V gene TRBV7-2; D is perhaps TRBD2 (7 bases). CDR1 and CDR2 from the germline V gene are SGHTA and FQGNSA. This CDR3 contains 15 residues. The germline V and J ends were trimmed by 4 bases and 11 bases, with 24 bases remaining between them. In nucleotides, the CDR3 is TGTGCCAGCAGCTCAGGAGGGGCGGGGGCCTTCCTGGAGTACTTC. Translation gives CASSSGGAGAFLEYF.

This chain uses TRBV4-2 with TRBJ2-1, with D perhaps TRBD1 (5 bases). The ends were cut back, 4 bases at V and 1 base at J, with 5 bases in the middle. The germline V gene has CDR1 LGHNA and CDR2 YNFKEQ. The CDR3 length is 13 residues. CDR3 protein: CASSRTSYNEQFF. The CDR3 region has the DNA TGTGCCAGCAGCCGGACATCCTACAATGAGCAGTTCTTC.

The chain is built from TRBV19 and TRBJ1-6, with 11 bases identical to TRBD1. Germline trimming cut 5 bases from V and 7 bases from J; bases unmatched to any gene: 16. Germline-derived CDR1 and CDR2 are LNHDA and SQIVND (reference sequence). This CDR3 is built from 19 residues. The CDR3 sequence: CASSLRTGGPTLKNSPLHF. The CDR3 DNA reads as TGTGCCAGTAGTCTGCGGACAGGGGGCCCTACGCTGAAGAATTCACCCCTCCACTTT.

The chain uses TRBV6-5 and TRBJ2-7, with D possibly being TRBD1 (6 bases). V was trimmed by 2 bases and J by 1 base, leaving 12 bases between them. The CDR3 length is 15 residues. Germline V gene sequence: CDR1 MNHEY, CDR2 SVGAGI. The CDR3 coding sequence is TGTGCCAGCAGTTACGCCGGGACACCGTCCTACGAGCAGTACTTC. Protein sequence: CASSYAGTPSYEQYF.

The chain carries TRBV6-5 and TRBJ1-2; weak D call: TRBD1 (6 bases). Germline lookup yields CDR1 MNHEY and CDR2 SVGAGI. The CDR3 contains 15 residues. Trimming cost V 6 bases and J 5 bases, with 19 bases left between them. CDR3 coding DNA: TGTGCCAGCAGCATCACAACCGGGACACTATATGGCTACACCTTC. Encoded protein: CASSITTGTLYGYTF.

This chain uses TRBV5-1 with TRBJ2-7; possibly TRBD1 for D (7 bases). Germline CDR1 and CDR2: SGHRS and YFSETQ. The CDR3 spans 15 residues. V was shortened by 0 bases and J by 3 bases, with 13 bases between the two germline ends. Here the CDR3 DNA reads TGCGCCAGCAGCTTGGAATCGCAGGGGGGCTACGAGCAGTACTTC. Its protein product is CASSLESQGGYEQYF.

The chain recombines TRBV7-8 with TRBJ1-2; 7 positions match TRBD1. The J segment lost 2 bases and the V segment lost 4 bases, leaving 4 bases of the junction unmatched. Looked up from germline, CDR1 is SGHVS and CDR2 is FQNEAQ. The CDR3 is 14 amino acids. As DNA, the CDR3 is TGTGCCAGCAGCTCGGGACAGACCAACTATGGCTACACCTTC. Its protein product is CASSSGQTNYGYTF.

The V and J genes are TRBV6-5 and TRBJ1-4; D is ambiguous. Germline CDR1 reads MNHEY; CDR2 reads SVGAGI. The CDR3 is 14 residues long. V gave up 6 bases and J gave up 2 bases, with 10 bases separating them. Written as DNA, the CDR3 is TGTGCCAGCAGGGCGACCGGGACTAATGAAAAACTGTTTTTT. This translates into CASRATGTNEKLFF.

The count of this clone is one. The J gene is TRBJ2-5, the V gene TRBV9; the D gene is possibly TRBD2 (6 bases). The CDR3 is 13 amino acids. In germline, CDR1 is SGDLS, CDR2 YYNGEE. The V end lost 3 bases, the J end lost 9 bases, and 15 bases lay between the germline ends. This CDR3 reads CASSASGSGAQYF. The DNA for the CDR3 is TGTGCCAGCAGCGCGTCAGGTTCGGGGGCCCAGTACTTC.

The chain recombines TRBV27 with TRBJ1-2; D unresolved. Per the germline V gene, CDR1 is MNHEY and CDR2 is SMNVEV (reference sequence). V was trimmed by 6 bases and J by 3 bases, leaving 11 bases between them. The CDR3 length is 13 residues. CDR3 amino acids: CASSHGYDYGYTF. CDR3 in DNA: TGTGCCAGCAGCCACGGGTATGACTATGGCTACACCTTC.

The J gene is TRBJ1-5, the V gene TRBV7-9; 10 nucleotides match TRBD1. The V gene end was trimmed by 5 bases and the J gene end by 0 bases; junction bases not matched to a gene: 4. The CDR3 runs 16 residues. Germline V lookup: CDR1 SEHNR, CDR2 FQNEAQ (reference sequence). DNA for the CDR3: TGTGCCAGCAGCAGGGGACAGGGGTTTAGCAATCAGCCCCAGCATTTT. Its protein is CASSRGQGFSNQPQHF. The full variable domain, in which reference TRBV7-9 and TRBJ1-5 provide the parts outside the CDR3, is DTGVSQNPRHKITKRGQNVTFRCDPISEHNRLYWYRQTLGQGPEFLTYFQNEAQLEKSRLLSDRFSAERPKGSFSTLEIQRTEQGDSAMYLCASSRGQGFSNQPQHFGDGTRLSIL.

Here the CDR3 reads CASSRVQGNQETQYF. The CDR3, as DNA: TGTGCCAGCAGTCGAGTACAGGGGAATCAAGAGACCCAGTACTTC. The V call is TRBV6-5, the J call TRBJ2-5, with TRBD1 matching over 7 bases. J was trimmed by 2 bases and V by 5 bases; bases with no gene match: 8. CDR3 size: 15 residues. Germline V CDR1 and CDR2: MNHEY, SVGAGI.

The rearrangement uses TRBV25-1 and TRBJ2-1; D gene ambiguous. The CDR3 is 12 amino acids. Trimming removed 4 bases from V and 9 bases from J, with 10 bases in between. Germline CDR1 MGHDK, CDR2 SYGVNS. The CDR3 DNA reads as TGTGCCAGCAGTGTGTCGGCGGCTGAGCAGTTCTTC. It yields the protein CASSVSAAEQFF.

CDR3 sequence: CASTPLNYGYTF. CDR3 nucleotide sequence: TGTGCCAGCACCCCCCTTAACTATGGCTACACCTTC. V and J are TRBV12-3 or TRBV12-4 and TRBJ1-2; D gene ambiguous. There are 12 residues in the CDR3. V was pared by 7 bases and J by 1 base, with 7 bases between.